Shown below are 21 T cell receptor beta chains from a single sample sequenced in a study of blood T cell repertoires in COVID-19. Data came from immunoSEQ multiplex PCR; TCRdb stores just in-frame clones and leaves some out. The table includes 540,000 or so clones, approximately 91% detected once. The source material was peripheral blood. Receptor source: a woman between 50 and 59 years old with COVID-19, enrolled during active disease.

The V call is TRBV5-5, the J call TRBJ2-7; 8 nucleotides line up with TRBD1. This CDR3 region has 16 residues. Trimming cost V 4 bases and J 0 bases; bases outside gene matches: 9. Germline V gives CDR1 SGHKS, CDR2 YYEKEE (reference sequence). Here the CDR3 DNA reads TGTGCCAGCAGCGCGACCCGACAGGGGAGCTCCTACGAGCAGTACTTC. Translated: CASSATRQGSSYEQYF.

The chain joins TRBV29-1 to TRBJ2-7; 10 bases align to TRBD2. The length of the CDR3 is 15 residues. The V segment lost 5 bases and the J segment 6 bases; nucleotides outside the gene matches: 13. Germline assignment: CDR1 SQVTM and CDR2 ANQGSEA. CDR3 nucleotides: TGCAGCGTTCATTCCCCCGAGCGGGGGGGAGGCGAGCAGTACTTC. Encoded protein: CSVHSPERGGGEQYF.

V is TRBV11-1 and J is TRBJ1-6; 10 bases align to TRBD1. Germline V lookup: CDR1 SGHAT, CDR2 FQDESV (reference sequence). CDR3 length: 14 residues. Germline trimming cut 5 bases from V and 10 bases from J; bases unmatched to any gene: 5. The CDR3 sequence: CASSTTGGDSPLHF. The CDR3 bases are TGTGCCAGCAGCACGACAGGGGGCGACTCACCCCTCCACTTT.

The gene calls are TRBV5-8 and TRBJ2-4; TRBD2 matches at 7 bases. Germline-derived CDR1 and CDR2 are SGHTS and YDEGEE. Trimming removed 4 bases from V and 6 bases from J; junction bases left unmatched: 4. The CDR3 contains 13 residues. In DNA form, the CDR3 reads TGTGCCAGCAGCGGGGGGGTGGGAAACATTCAGTACTTC. This gives the protein CASSGGVGNIQYF.

This chain uses TRBV19 with TRBJ2-7; TRBD1 aligns across 8 bases. CDR1 is LNHDA, CDR2 SQIVND, per germline (reference sequence). V lost 8 bases, J lost 3 bases, and 12 bases stayed unmatched. This CDR3 region has 15 residues. In DNA, the CDR3 is TGTGCCAGTCGAGAGGACAGGGCCCCAAACTACGAGCAGTACTTC. Protein sequence: CASREDRAPNYEQYF.

The chain is built from TRBV5-4 and TRBJ2-5; tentative D call: TRBD1 (7 bases). The length of the CDR3 is 14 residues. Germline V CDR1 and CDR2: SGHNT, YYREEE (reference sequence). Trimming shortened V by 0 bases and J by 5 bases, and 11 bases separated the two germline ends. The DNA for the CDR3 is TGTGCCAGCAGCTTGGAGGGGGCGGGGGAGACCCAGTACTTC. This encodes CASSLEGAGETQYF.

The chain has TRBV5-1 and TRBJ1-1; possibly TRBD1 for D (5 bases). This CDR3 spans 14 amino acids. The V end was cut by 5 bases, the J end by 4 bases, with 15 bases between. Germline loops: CDR1 SGHRS, CDR2 YFSETQ. CDR3 DNA: TGCGCCAGCAGGCGTGGAGGGGTTAGCACTGAAGCTTTCTTT. Amino acids: CASRRGGVSTEAFF.

V is TRBV2 and J is TRBJ1-2, with a possible D match to TRBD1 (5 bases). The length of the CDR3 is 13 residues. Germline CDR1 reads SNHLY; CDR2 reads FYNNEI. V was shortened by 7 bases and J by 9 bases, with 18 bases between the two germline ends. The CDR3 protein is CASIKSRGGSYTF. The CDR3 bases are TGTGCCAGCATCAAATCCCGCGGGGGTAGCTACACCTTC.

The V call is TRBV14, the J call TRBJ2-6; weak D call: TRBD2 (6 bases). V gave up 3 bases and J gave up 0 bases, with 12 bases separating them. The CDR3 length is 17 residues. The germline V gene encodes CDR1 SGHDN and CDR2 FVKESK. The CDR3 DNA is TGTGCCAGCAGCCAGTTGGAGGGGTTCTCTGGGGCCAACGTCCTGACTTTC. Its protein is CASSQLEGFSGANVLTF.

This clone was recorded a few times. CDR3 residues: CASSRGGQPQHF. The DNA of the CDR3 is TGTGCCAGTAGTCGAGGGGGCCAGCCCCAGCATTTT. The V call is TRBV19, the J call TRBJ1-5, with TRBD1 matching over 7 bases. The junction had 2 bases not matched to a gene; V was cut back by 5 bases and J by 7 bases. The CDR3 is made up of 12 amino acids. Per germline, CDR1 LNHDA and CDR2 SQIVND (reference sequence). Based on the CDR3 plus reference TRBV19 and TRBJ1-5, the full variable domain is DGGITQSPKYLFRKEGQNVTLSCEQNLNHDAMYWYRQDPGQGLRLIYYSQIVNDFQKGDIAEGYSVSREKKESFPLTVTSAQKNPTAFYLCASSRGGQPQHFGDGTRLSIL.

The chain links TRBV29-1 to TRBJ2-1; TRBD2 matches 10 bases. The CDR3 contains 13 residues. Trimming cost V 6 bases and J 9 bases; bases outside gene matches: 8. Germline V gives CDR1 SQVTM, CDR2 ANQGSEA. CDR3: CSVRAGGESEQFF. The CDR3 coding sequence is TGCAGCGTCCGAGCGGGGGGGGAGAGTGAGCAGTTCTTC.

The V call is TRBV29-1, the J call TRBJ1-3; D is possibly TRBD1 (6 bases). CDR3 length equals 13 residues. Germline lookup yields CDR1 SQVTM and CDR2 ANQGSEA. V was pared by 2 bases and J by 4 bases, with 9 bases between. Here the CDR3 DNA reads TGCAGCGTTGAATTGGACAGCGGAAACACCATATATTTT. As protein: CSVELDSGNTIYF.

The chain joins TRBV30 to TRBJ2-2; no definite D call. The CDR3 is made up of 15 amino acids. Deletions cut 2 bases from V and 4 bases from J, with 14 bases between. Germline V gives CDR1 GTSNPN, CDR2 SVGIG (reference sequence). CDR3: CAWSNPGSLTGELFF. The CDR3 coding sequence is TGTGCCTGGAGTAACCCCGGGTCTCTCACCGGGGAGCTGTTTTTT.

The V and J genes are TRBV10-2 and TRBJ1-1, with no clear D. V lost 7 bases and J 4 bases, leaving 16 bases between the germline ends. CDR1 is WSHSY and CDR2 is SAAADI in the germline V gene. The CDR3 extends over 14 amino acids. The DNA of the CDR3 is TGCGCCAGCATCAATTTCGGGGTGGGCACTGAAGCTTTCTTT. The encoded protein is CASINFGVGTEAFF.

This chain joins TRBV5-1 and TRBJ2-2; D is undetermined. There are 15 residues in the CDR3. Germline assignment: CDR1 SGHRS and CDR2 YFSETQ. Trimming left V 0 bases short and J 0 bases short, with 6 bases between. CDR3 protein: CASSLGHPNTGELFF. The CDR3, as DNA: TGCGCCAGCAGCTTGGGGCACCCGAACACCGGGGAGCTGTTTTTT.

This chain joins TRBV28 and TRBJ2-3, with 14 bases aligning to TRBD2. The CDR3 extends over 15 amino acids. Germline V gene sequence: CDR1 MDHEN, CDR2 SYDVKM. J lost 5 bases, V lost 5 bases, and 3 bases had no gene match. In nucleotides, the CDR3 is TGTGCCAGCAGTCGGACTAGCGGGGGGATAGATACGCAGTATTTT. Its translation: CASSRTSGGIDTQYF.

The chain is built from TRBV27 and TRBJ2-7; TRBD1 is a possible D gene (5 bases). Trimming pared 6 bases from V and 3 bases from J, leaving 18 bases between. The CDR3 is 15 residues long. Germline V lookup: CDR1 MNHEY, CDR2 SMNVEV (reference sequence). CDR3 sequence reads: CASREDPRVSYEQYF. For the CDR3, the DNA is TGTGCCAGCAGGGAAGATCCCAGGGTCAGCTACGAGCAGTACTTC.

This chain uses TRBV11-2 with TRBJ2-7; 9 bases fit TRBD2. CDR1 is SGHAT and CDR2 is FQNNGV in the germline V gene. V was pared by 2 bases and J by 6 bases, with 17 bases of the junction left unmatched. This CDR3 spans 18 amino acids. The CDR3 DNA reads TGTGCCAGCAGCTTACGGGCCCGCGGGGGGGTCTCCCCTGGCGAGCAGTACTTC. Amino acids: CASSLRARGGVSPGEQYF.

The rearrangement uses TRBV6-2 or TRBV6-3 and TRBJ2-3; 10 bases align to TRBD2. J lost 5 bases, V lost 4 bases, and 9 bases had no gene match. The CDR3 contains 16 residues. Germline assignment: CDR1 MNHEY and CDR2 SVGEGT. The CDR3 here is CASSSGLAAHGDTQYF. DNA for the CDR3: TGTGCCAGCAGTTCCGGACTAGCGGCCCACGGAGATACGCAGTATTTT.

The V call is TRBV30, the J call TRBJ1-2; 11 positions match TRBD1. With V trimmed by 5 bases and J by 7 bases, 9 bases remained unmatched. Germline V gene lookup returns CDR1 GTSNPN and CDR2 SVGIG (reference sequence). The CDR3 is made up of 14 amino acids. CDR3 region: CAWRRDRGVGGYTF. Here the CDR3 DNA reads TGTGCCTGGCGCAGGGACAGGGGGGTGGGTGGCTACACCTTC.

The CDR3, as DNA: TGTGCCAGCAGTTCTTGGGACAGGGGGCTTCAGTACTTC. Translating it yields CASSSWDRGLQYF. The rearrangement joins TRBV27 to TRBJ2-4; TRBD1 matches at 12 bases. Germline V CDR1 and CDR2: MNHEY, SMNVEV (reference sequence). V lost 4 bases, J lost 11 bases, and 3 bases stayed unmatched. The CDR3 spans 13 residues.